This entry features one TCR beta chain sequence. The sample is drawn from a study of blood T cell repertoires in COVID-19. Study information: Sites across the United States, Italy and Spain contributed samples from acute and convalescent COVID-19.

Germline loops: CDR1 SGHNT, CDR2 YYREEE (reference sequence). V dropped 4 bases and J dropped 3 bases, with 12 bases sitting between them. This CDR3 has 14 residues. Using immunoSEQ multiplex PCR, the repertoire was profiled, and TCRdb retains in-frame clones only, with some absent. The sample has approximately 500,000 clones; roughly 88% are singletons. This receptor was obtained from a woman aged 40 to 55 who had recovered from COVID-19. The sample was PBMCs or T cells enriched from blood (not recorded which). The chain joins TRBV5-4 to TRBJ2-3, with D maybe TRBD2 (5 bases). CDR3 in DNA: TGTGCCAGCAGCCCAGACGGGGAAACAGATACGCAGTATTTT. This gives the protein CASSPDGETDTQYF.